A single sample gave rise to the 15 T cell receptor beta chains below, sequenced in a study of shared clonotypes between healthy human individuals (dated by TCRdb to 2018 to 2021). The library was made by the immunoSEQ multiplex PCR assay. TCRdb obtained this table from immuneACCESS and retained in-frame rearrangements with V and J assigned. These tables miss some clones; where compared with another copy, unresolved V genes account for less than half of the shortfall, and the remainder is unexplained. For this sample there are about 2.1 million clones; 90% to 95% appear just once. Of the sample, 1.5% to 2% falls within the top ten clones. CD8 naive samples were obtained by positive selection for CCR7 among CD45RO-negative cells, yielding a CD45RA+CCR7+ population from which TemRA cells were excluded. Sequencing used naive CD8+ T cells from PBMCs. According to the study, the label for this sample's cell subset or site signals: CD45RA+CCR7+. The source is a man between 18 and 29 years old in good health. Some clones in this sample may be carry-over from other donors' samples.

In this sample, this clone turned up once. The chain combines TRBV13 with TRBJ2-7; no clear D. Trimming stripped 4 bases from V and 0 bases from J, with 7 bases between. Per germline, CDR1 PRHDT and CDR2 FYEKMQ (reference sequence). CDR3 length equals 13 residues. The CDR3 here is CASSSTVSYEQYF. As DNA, the CDR3 is TGTGCCAGCAGCTCCACAGTCTCCTACGAGCAGTACTTC.

The CDR3 sequence: CASSPIAGRPYNEQFF. The CDR3 DNA reads TGTGCCAGCAGCCCGATAGCGGGAAGACCCTACAATGAGCAGTTCTTC. The chain joins TRBV7-3 to TRBJ2-1; 8 nucleotides line up with TRBD2. This CDR3 is 16 amino acids long. V gave up 5 bases and J gave up 2 bases; unmatched junction bases: 8. The germline V gene encodes CDR1 SGHTA and CDR2 FQGTGA.

The chain is built from TRBV2 and TRBJ1-2; TRBD1 is a possible D gene (5 bases). The germline V gene has CDR1 SNHLY and CDR2 FYNNEI. This CDR3 is built from 16 residues. Trimming shortened V by 6 bases and J by 6 bases, and 23 bases separated the two germline ends. The CDR3 spells CASSRDVPLLTHGYTF. The CDR3 DNA is TGTGCCAGCAGCCGGGACGTACCGCTATTAACTCATGGCTACACCTTC.

The rearrangement joins TRBV2 to TRBJ2-3; a possible D gene is TRBD2 (6 bases). The germline V gene has CDR1 SNHLY and CDR2 FYNNEI. Deletions cut 4 bases from V and 2 bases from J, with 13 bases between. The CDR3 has 15 amino acids. The CDR3 coding sequence is TGTGCCAGCAGTGCCGGGGAGGTACACACAGATACGCAGTATTTT. Residues: CASSAGEVHTDTQYF.

The V gene is TRBV6-5, the J gene TRBJ1-1; D might be TRBD1 (5 bases). Trimming removed 2 bases from V and 5 bases from J, with 12 bases in between. CDR3 length equals 14 residues. CDR1 is MNHEY, CDR2 SVGAGI, per germline. The CDR3 nucleotides read TGTGCCAGCAGTTACGGGAGGGGAGGAACTGAAGCTTTCTTT. As protein: CASSYGRGGTEAFF.

This clone was counted between two and nine times. The rearrangement uses TRBV19 and TRBJ1-2; no clear D. V lost 7 bases and J lost 6, with 12 bases in between. Germline lookup yields CDR1 LNHDA and CDR2 SQIVND (reference sequence). The CDR3 runs 12 residues. The CDR3 coding sequence is TGTGCCAGTACCGCGGGGTGGCATGGCTACACCTTC. Translation: CASTAGWHGYTF. Combining the CDR3 with reference TRBV19 and TRBJ1-2 gives the whole variable domain DGGITQSPKYLFRKEGQNVTLSCEQNLNHDAMYWYRQDPGQGLRLIYYSQIVNDFQKGDIAEGYSVSREKKESFPLTVTSAQKNPTAFYLCASTAGWHGYTFGSGTRLTVV.

On this clone: Within the sample, other DNA sequences also encode this same CDR3. The chain links TRBV4-1 to TRBJ1-1; D is undetermined. The CDR3 spans 14 residues. From germline, CDR1 is MGHRA and CDR2 YSYEKL. The V gene lost 4 bases and the J gene lost 1 base, with 10 bases spanning the gap. CDR3 DNA: TGCGCCAGCAGCCTTAGGACGGGGAACACTGAAGCTTTCTTT. As protein: CASSLRTGNTEAFF.

This clone was detected only once. The rearrangement links TRBV7-2 to TRBJ2-7, with 8 bases that match TRBD2. This CDR3 comprises 15 residues. Germline trimming cut 5 bases from V and 1 base from J; bases unmatched to any gene: 7. Germline CDR1 is SGHTA and CDR2 is FQGNSA. DNA of the CDR3: TGTGCCAGCAGCCTACTAAGCGGGAGATCCTACGAGCAGTACTTC. This encodes CASSLLSGRSYEQYF. Full variable domain (missing parts from reference TRBV7-2 and TRBJ2-7): GAGVSQSPSNKVTEKGKDVELRCDPISGHTALYWYRQSLGQGLEFLIYFQGNSAPDKSGLPSDRFSAERTGGSVSTLTIQRTQQEDSAVYLCASSLLSGRSYEQYFGPGTRLTVT.

This clone was counted once. CDR3 in amino acids: CASSQATGRSYEQYF. In nucleotides, the CDR3 is TGTGCCAGCAGCCAAGCGACCGGGAGATCCTACGAGCAGTACTTC. V gene TRBV4-2 combines with J gene TRBJ2-7; D possibly corresponds to TRBD2 (6 bases). V gave up 1 base and J gave up 1 base, with 11 bases separating them. This CDR3 is 15 amino acids long. The germline V gene encodes CDR1 LGHNA and CDR2 YNFKEQ.

The chain employs TRBV5-4 and TRBJ1-2, with unresolved D. Germline lookup yields CDR1 SGHNT and CDR2 YYREEE (reference sequence). This CDR3 has 13 amino acids. The ends were cut back, 4 bases at V and 2 bases at J, with 9 bases in the middle. CDR3 DNA sequence: TGTGCCAGCAGCCTGACTACCAACTATGGCTACACCTTC. Encoded protein: CASSLTTNYGYTF.

This chain's CDR3 is CASSLYGAGSTEAFF. CDR3 DNA sequence: TGCGCCAGCAGCTTGTATGGGGCGGGGAGCACTGAAGCTTTCTTT. The rearrangement uses TRBV5-1 and TRBJ1-1; a weak D match, TRBD1 (5 bases). The CDR3 runs 15 residues. Germline lookup yields CDR1 SGHRS and CDR2 YFSETQ. Trimming stripped 1 base from V and 4 bases from J, with 14 bases between.

The chain recombines TRBV12-5 with TRBJ2-1; no clear D gene. The CDR3 runs to 13 residues. In germline, CDR1 is LGHNT, CDR2 FRNRAP. V was shortened by 1 base and J by 10 bases, with 11 bases between the two germline ends. CDR3 amino acids: CASGLGPAKEQFF. The CDR3 nucleotides read TGTGCTAGTGGTTTGGGACCTGCGAAGGAGCAGTTCTTC.

This clone was found once. V gene TRBV11-2 combines with J gene TRBJ2-3, with unresolved D. Germline V gene sequence: CDR1 SGHAT, CDR2 FQNNGV. The CDR3 extends over 13 amino acids. Trimming left V 1 base short and J 5 bases short, with 7 bases between. The CDR3 reads CASSLGNRDTQYF. The CDR3 DNA follows: TGTGCCAGCAGCTTAGGTAACCGAGATACGCAGTATTTT. The full variable domain, completed using reference TRBV11-2 and TRBJ2-3, is EAGVAQSPRYKIIEKRQSVAFWCNPISGHATLYWYQQILGQGPKLLIQFQNNGVVDDSQLPKDRFSAERLKGVDSTLKIQPAKLEDSAVYLCASSLGNRDTQYFGPGTRLTVL.

The chain combines TRBV27 with TRBJ2-6; weak D call: TRBD2 (5 bases). The CDR3 totals 16 residues. From germline, CDR1 is MNHEY and CDR2 SMNVEV (reference sequence). Deletions cut 5 bases from V and 2 bases from J, with 13 bases between. CDR3 DNA sequence: TGTGCCAGCAGTCCAAGACCCGGGACTGGGGCCAACGTCCTGACTTTC. This gives the protein CASSPRPGTGANVLTF. The full variable domain, its missing parts supplied by reference TRBV27 and TRBJ2-6, is EAQVTQNPRYLITVTGKKLTVTCSQNMNHEYMSWYRQDPGLGLRQIYYSMNVEVTDKGDVPEGYKVSRKEKRNFPLILESPSPNQTSLYFCASSPRPGTGANVLTFGAGSRLTVL.

V usage is TRBV7-9 and J usage is TRBJ2-7; D is possibly TRBD2 (6 bases). CDR3 length: 17 residues. The V end lost 2 bases, the J end lost 3 bases, and 20 bases lay between the germline ends. CDR1 and CDR2 from the germline V gene are SEHNR and FQNEAQ (reference sequence). Written as DNA, the CDR3 is TGTGCCAGCAGCTTACCCCGCGGGGCACCACTGGACTACGAGCAGTACTTC. Residues: CASSLPRGAPLDYEQYF.